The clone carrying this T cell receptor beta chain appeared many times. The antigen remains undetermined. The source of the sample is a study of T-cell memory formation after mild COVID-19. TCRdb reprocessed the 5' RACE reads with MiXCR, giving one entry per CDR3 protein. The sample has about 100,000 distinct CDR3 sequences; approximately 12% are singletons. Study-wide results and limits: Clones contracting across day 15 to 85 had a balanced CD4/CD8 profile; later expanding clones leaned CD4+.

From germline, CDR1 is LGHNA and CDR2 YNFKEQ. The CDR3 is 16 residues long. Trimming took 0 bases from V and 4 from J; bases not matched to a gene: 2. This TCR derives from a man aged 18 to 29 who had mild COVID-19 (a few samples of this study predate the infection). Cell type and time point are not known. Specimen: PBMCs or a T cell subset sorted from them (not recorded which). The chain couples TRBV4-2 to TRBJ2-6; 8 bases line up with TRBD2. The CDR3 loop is CASSQEAGVGANVLTF. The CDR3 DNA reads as TGTGCCAGCAGCCAAGAAGCGGGGGTCGGGGCCAACGTCCTGACTTTC.